Below are 29 T cell receptor beta chains sequenced from a single sample in a study of blood T cell repertoires in COVID-19. Data came from immunoSEQ multiplex PCR; TCRdb stores just in-frame clones and leaves some out. Found here are hundreds of thousands of clones, more than 75% of them singletons; the top ten hold about 1.5%. Sample: PBMCs or T cells enriched from blood (not recorded which). All receptors derive from a woman between 50 and 59 years old who had recovered from COVID-19.

This clone was seen only a few times. This rearrangement joins TRBV12-3 or TRBV12-4 to TRBJ1-4; D is unresolved. With 4 bases removed from V and 7 bases from J, the gap between germline ends came to 10 bases. The CDR3 loop spans 13 amino acids. CDR3 sequence reads: CASSYSRGEKLFF. Here the CDR3 DNA reads TGTGCCAGCAGTTACAGCCGGGGTGAAAAACTGTTTTTT.

The chain recombines TRBV29-1 with TRBJ2-7, with a weak D call TRBD2 (5 bases). Germline V gene lookup returns CDR1 SQVTM and CDR2 ANQGSEA. The V end was cut by 4 bases, the J end by 6 bases, with 13 bases between. The length of the CDR3 is 12 residues. The CDR3 DNA follows: TGCAGCGTTGCGGCACCAGGAGGCGAGCAGTACTTC. Encoded protein: CSVAAPGGEQYF.

The genes are TRBV13 and TRBJ2-7; the match to TRBD2 covers 10 bases. The length of the CDR3 is 16 residues. The V segment lost 2 bases and the J segment 2 bases; nucleotides outside the gene matches: 6. Germline lookup yields CDR1 PRHDT and CDR2 FYEKMQ (reference sequence). For the CDR3, the DNA is TGTGCCAGCAGCTTAAGGGGGACTAGCGCTACCTACGAGCAGTACTTC. Residues: CASSLRGTSATYEQYF.

The chain links TRBV6-5 to TRBJ1-1, with 9 bases fitting TRBD1. In germline, CDR1 is MNHEY, CDR2 SVGAGI. V dropped 6 bases and J dropped 5; count of bases not matched to a gene: 10. This CDR3 is 15 amino acids long. The CDR3 region has the DNA TGTGCCAGCAGGGGTCTCACAGGGGGCGGGACTGAAGCTTTCTTT. It specifies CASRGLTGGGTEAFF.

V is TRBV5-1 and J is TRBJ2-2; 8 bases match TRBD2. CDR3 size: 16 residues. The V gene's germline CDR1 is SGHRS and CDR2 YFSETQ. Trimming at V came to 0 bases and at J to 0 bases, leaving 1 base not matched to a gene. The CDR3 reads CASSLGSGTNTGELFF. CDR3 DNA sequence: TGCGCCAGCAGCTTGGGTAGCGGGACGAACACCGGGGAGCTGTTTTTT.

This clone was recorded only once. The chain employs TRBV6-7 and TRBJ2-3; 7 bases are a match to TRBD2. TRBV6-7 falls under the ORF class, with uncertain function. There are 12 residues in the CDR3. After removal of 8 bases from V and 6 bases from J, the junction contained 5 bases not matched to a gene. This CDR3 reads CASEREEDTQYF. The CDR3, as DNA: TGTGCCAGCGAGCGGGAAGAGGATACGCAGTATTTT.

The rearrangement joins TRBV29-1 to TRBJ2-7; TRBD1 agrees at 8 bases. The junction had 8 bases not matched to a gene; V was cut back by 1 base and J by 3 bases. Germline V gene lookup returns CDR1 SQVTM and CDR2 ANQGSEA. This CDR3 region has 15 residues. CDR3 sequence (DNA): TGCAGCGTTGAAGCCCCCAGGGGGCTACGCTACGAGCAGTACTTC. Residues: CSVEAPRGLRYEQYF.

J is TRBJ1-5 and V is TRBV27; a possible D gene is TRBD1 (6 bases). Germline V gives CDR1 MNHEY, CDR2 SMNVEV (reference sequence). This CDR3 region has 16 residues. Trimming took 5 bases from V and 6 from J, leaving 20 bases between them. DNA for the CDR3: TGTGCCAGCAGTCCCCTTAACAGGGAACGAGCTCAGCCCCAGCATTTT. It is translated as CASSPLNRERAQPQHF.

CDR3 nucleotide sequence: TGCGCCAGCAGCGAAGGGACTAGCGGGAGTTGGCTTATTAATGAGCAGTTCTTC. Encoded protein: CASSEGTSGSWLINEQFF. The genes are TRBV5-1 and TRBJ2-1; 14 bases map to TRBD2. The CDR3 contains 18 residues. Per the germline V gene, CDR1 is SGHRS and CDR2 is YFSETQ. After removal of 4 bases from V and 7 bases from J, the junction contained 13 bases not matched to a gene.

The chain uses TRBV4-1 and TRBJ1-1; weak D call: TRBD1 (5 bases). The CDR3 sequence is 15 residues long. Germline assignment: CDR1 MGHRA and CDR2 YSYEKL. V was cut by 3 bases and J by 1 base, with 12 bases left in between. CDR3 sequence (DNA): TGCGCCAGCAGCCAGAGGGAGGGACCGAACACTGAAGCTTTCTTT. Translated: CASSQREGPNTEAFF.

This chain joins TRBV6-5 and TRBJ1-1; D is unresolved. V was shortened by 7 bases and J by 0 bases, with 15 bases between the two germline ends. CDR1 and CDR2 (germline): MNHEY, SVGAGI. This CDR3 region has 15 residues. The CDR3 here is CASTYLAGLNTEAFF. The CDR3 nucleotides are TGTGCCAGCACCTACCTAGCGGGGTTGAACACTGAAGCTTTCTTT.

This sequence joins TRBV7-8 and TRBJ1-1; no reliable D call. Trimming cost V 2 bases and J 11 bases, with 9 bases left between them. Germline V gene sequence: CDR1 SGHVS, CDR2 FQNEAQ. This CDR3 is built from 11 residues. As DNA, the CDR3 is TGTGCCAGCAGCTTACGGGGTAAGGCTTTCTTT. Translating it yields CASSLRGKAFF.

The rearrangement uses TRBV5-8 and TRBJ1-4; D not resolved. CDR3 size: 14 residues. Trimming shortened V by 4 bases and J by 5 bases, and 12 bases separated the two germline ends. Germline lookup yields CDR1 SGHTS and CDR2 YDEGEE. CDR3 amino acids: CASSPGLRNEKLFF. The CDR3 DNA follows: TGTGCCAGCAGCCCCGGACTGAGAAATGAAAAACTGTTTTTT.

The chain couples TRBV6-5 to TRBJ2-1; 9 nucleotides match TRBD2. The V segment lost 0 bases and the J segment 7 bases; nucleotides outside the gene matches: 7. Germline values: CDR1 MNHEY, CDR2 SVGAGI. The CDR3 has 16 residues. CDR3 DNA: TGTGCCAGCAGTTACTCCGCGGGAGGGGAGGGTAATGAGCAGTTCTTC. The encoded protein is CASSYSAGGEGNEQFF.

The chain uses TRBV5-1 and TRBJ1-4; the D gene is possibly TRBD1 (6 bases). The CDR3 contains 14 residues. V was trimmed by 4 bases and J by 7 bases, leaving 14 bases between them. Germline assignment: CDR1 SGHRS and CDR2 YFSETQ. Written as DNA, the CDR3 is TGCGCCAGCAGCCCGAGGGACACGACTGAAAAACTGTTTTTT. This translates into CASSPRDTTEKLFF. Complete variable domain (other parts from reference TRBV5-1 and TRBJ1-4): KAGVTQTPRYLIKTRGQQVTLSCSPISGHRSVSWYQQTPGQGLQFLFEYFSETQRNKGNFPGRFSGRQFSNSRSEMNVSTLELGDSALYLCASSPRDTTEKLFFGSGTQLSVL.

This clone showed up just a few times. This rearrangement joins TRBV5-1 to TRBJ2-2, with 10 bases that match TRBD2. The germline CDR1 and CDR2 sequences are SGHRS and YFSETQ. Trimming at V came to 4 bases and at J to 15 bases, leaving 18 bases not matched to a gene. CDR3 length: 16 amino acids. CDR3 in DNA: TGCGCCAGCAGCCGAACCGGAGCGGGAGGGCCGATTAGGGTGTTTTTT. Residues: CASSRTGAGGPIRVFF.

The rearrangement joins TRBV19 to TRBJ1-4; D is ambiguous. Germline V gene lookup returns CDR1 LNHDA and CDR2 SQIVND (reference sequence). There are 15 residues in the CDR3. V gave up 3 bases and J gave up 8 bases, with 16 bases separating them. The DNA of the CDR3 is TGTGCCAGTAGTATCCCCGGGTCCACACTCGAAAAACTGTTTTTT. Protein product: CASSIPGSTLEKLFF.

This clone was counted only a few times. One end of the junction varies from germline; a read error may be responsible. The chain joins TRBV18 to TRBJ1-2; D may be TRBD1 (6 bases). This CDR3 comprises 14 residues. Per the germline V gene, CDR1 is KGHSH and CDR2 is LQKENI. CDR3 protein: CASSPRDTYYGYTF. CDR3 coding DNA: TGTGCCAGCTCCCCACGGGACACTTACTATGGCTACACCTTC.

This chain joins TRBV19 and TRBJ2-7; perhaps TRBD2 as D (5 bases). Trimming removed 7 bases at V and 7 bases at J, with 17 bases between. CDR1 is LNHDA, CDR2 SQIVND, per germline (reference sequence). The CDR3 runs 13 residues. The CDR3 coding sequence is TGTGCCAGTATTGGTGGGATCGGGGAGGAGCAGTACTTC. Protein sequence: CASIGGIGEEQYF.

This clone was seen a single time. V usage is TRBV27 and J usage is TRBJ2-1; TRBD1 might be the D (7 bases). Trimming took 8 bases from V and 4 from J, leaving 15 bases between them. The germline V gene encodes CDR1 MNHEY and CDR2 SMNVEV (reference sequence). CDR3 length: 14 residues. CDR3 in DNA: TGTGCCAGCCAGGGGGTAGCGGTATACAATGAGCAGTTCTTC. The encoded protein is CASQGVAVYNEQFF.

The V gene is TRBV9, the J gene TRBJ2-2, with 8 nucleotides matching TRBD1. There are 17 residues in the CDR3. Looked up from germline, CDR1 is SGDLS and CDR2 is YYNGEE. V lost 3 bases to trimming and J lost 4 bases; unmatched junction nucleotides: 11. The CDR3 nucleotides are TGTGCCAGCAGCGAAACACCCCGACAGGGGCCCACCGGGGAGCTGTTTTTT. Translated: CASSETPRQGPTGELFF. The full variable domain, with the rest looked up from reference TRBV9 and TRBJ2-2, is DSGVTQTPKHLITATGQRVTLRCSPRSGDLSVYWYQQSLDQGLQFLIQYYNGEERAKGNILERFSAQQFPDLHSELNLSSLELGDSALYFCASSETPRQGPTGELFFGEGSRLTVL.

The chain links TRBV9 to TRBJ2-5; D gene unclear. The CDR3 is made up of 15 amino acids. The V end was cut by 3 bases, the J end by 3 bases, with 15 bases between. Germline assignment: CDR1 SGDLS and CDR2 YYNGEE. The CDR3 nucleotides read TGTGCCAGCAGCGCTGACTCGCTCCGGGAAGAGACCCAGTACTTC. Its translation: CASSADSLREETQYF.

The chain is built from TRBV7-6 and TRBJ1-3; D ambiguous. V lost 0 bases and J lost 4, with 13 bases in between. From germline, CDR1 is SGHVS and CDR2 FNYEAQ. The CDR3 consists of 16 residues. CDR3 nucleotide sequence: TGTGCCAGCAGCTTAGCATGGCAGGTCACGGGAAACACCATATATTTT. This translates into CASSLAWQVTGNTIYF. The full variable domain, its missing parts supplied by reference TRBV7-6 and TRBJ1-3, is GAGVSQSPRYKVTKRGQDVALRCDPISGHVSLYWYRQALGQGPEFLTYFNYEAQQDKSGLPNDRFSAERPEGSISTLTIQRTEQRDSAMYRCASSLAWQVTGNTIYFGEGSWLTVV.

The genes are TRBV27 and TRBJ2-7; 7 bases align to TRBD2. Per the germline V gene, CDR1 is MNHEY and CDR2 is SMNVEV (reference sequence). Trimming at V came to 7 bases and at J to 2 bases, leaving 20 bases not matched to a gene. The CDR3 is 18 residues long. The CDR3 DNA reads TGTGCCAGCAAGCCCTCGGTCCTAGCGGTAGGAGCCGCCTACGAGCAGTACTTC. Protein product: CASKPSVLAVGAAYEQYF.

This chain links TRBV27 with TRBJ2-7; 7 bases line up with TRBD1. Germline assignment: CDR1 MNHEY and CDR2 SMNVEV (reference sequence). This CDR3 has 15 amino acids. V shed 8 bases, J shed 2 bases, and the junction held 12 bases outside the gene matches. In DNA form, the CDR3 reads TGTGCCAGCTCCCTATTGACAGGGAGTCCCTACGAGCAGTACTTC. This codes for CASSLLTGSPYEQYF.

The genes are TRBV2 and TRBJ1-1; 8 nucleotides agree with TRBD1. The CDR3 loop spans 14 amino acids. Trimming cost V 4 bases and J 5 bases; bases outside gene matches: 6. Germline loops: CDR1 SNHLY, CDR2 FYNNEI. The CDR3 reads CASSGDRLGTEAFF. CDR3 bases: TGTGCCAGCAGTGGGGACAGGCTCGGAACTGAAGCTTTCTTT. Variable domain in full (rest from reference TRBV2 and TRBJ1-1): EPEVTQTPSHQVTQMGQEVILRCVPISNHLYFYWYRQILGQKVEFLVSFYNNEISEKSEIFDDQFSVERPDGSNFTLKIRSTKLEDSAMYFCASSGDRLGTEAFFGQGTRLTVV.

The J gene is TRBJ1-5, the V gene TRBV19, with D hard to call. The CDR3 is 12 amino acids. The V end lost 3 bases, the J end lost 5 bases, and 5 bases lay between the germline ends. Germline V CDR1 and CDR2: LNHDA, SQIVND (reference sequence). CDR3 sequence reads: CASSISDQPQHF. Here the CDR3 DNA reads TGTGCCAGTAGTATCTCAGATCAGCCCCAGCATTTT.

The J gene is TRBJ2-6, the V gene TRBV28, with TRBD1 as a possible D gene (5 bases). The CDR3 extends over 15 amino acids. V was pared by 6 bases and J by 4 bases, with 13 bases between. CDR1 is MDHEN, CDR2 SYDVKM, per germline. CDR3 nucleotides: TGTGCCAGCAGGGGTCAGGGTCCCGGGGCCAACGTCCTGACTTTC. It yields the protein CASRGQGPGANVLTF.

This rearrangement joins TRBV5-1 to TRBJ1-6, with TRBD1 matching 7 bases. The germline V gene has CDR1 SGHRS and CDR2 YFSETQ. Trimming cost V 3 bases and J 5 bases; bases outside gene matches: 2. The CDR3 consists of 14 residues. As DNA, the CDR3 is TGCGCCAGCAGCTCCGGGACAGATAATTCACCCCTCCACTTT. It is translated as CASSSGTDNSPLHF.